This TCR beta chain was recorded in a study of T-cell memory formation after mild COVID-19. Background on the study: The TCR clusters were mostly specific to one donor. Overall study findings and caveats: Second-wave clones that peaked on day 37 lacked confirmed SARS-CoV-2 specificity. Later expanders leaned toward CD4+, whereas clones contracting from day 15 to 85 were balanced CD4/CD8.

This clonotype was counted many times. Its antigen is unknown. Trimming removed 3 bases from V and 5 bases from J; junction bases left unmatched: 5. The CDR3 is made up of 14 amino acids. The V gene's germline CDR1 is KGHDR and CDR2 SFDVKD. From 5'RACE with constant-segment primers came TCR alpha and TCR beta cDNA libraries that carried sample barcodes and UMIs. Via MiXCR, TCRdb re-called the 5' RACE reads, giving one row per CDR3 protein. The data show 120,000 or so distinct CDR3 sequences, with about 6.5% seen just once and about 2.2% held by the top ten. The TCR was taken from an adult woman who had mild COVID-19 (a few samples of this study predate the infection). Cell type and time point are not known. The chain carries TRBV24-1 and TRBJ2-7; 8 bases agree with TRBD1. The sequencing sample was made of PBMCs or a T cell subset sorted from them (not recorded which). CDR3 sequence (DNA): TGTGCCACCAGTGATCCGGACAGGGCCCACGAGCAGTACTTC. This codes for CATSDPDRAHEQYF.